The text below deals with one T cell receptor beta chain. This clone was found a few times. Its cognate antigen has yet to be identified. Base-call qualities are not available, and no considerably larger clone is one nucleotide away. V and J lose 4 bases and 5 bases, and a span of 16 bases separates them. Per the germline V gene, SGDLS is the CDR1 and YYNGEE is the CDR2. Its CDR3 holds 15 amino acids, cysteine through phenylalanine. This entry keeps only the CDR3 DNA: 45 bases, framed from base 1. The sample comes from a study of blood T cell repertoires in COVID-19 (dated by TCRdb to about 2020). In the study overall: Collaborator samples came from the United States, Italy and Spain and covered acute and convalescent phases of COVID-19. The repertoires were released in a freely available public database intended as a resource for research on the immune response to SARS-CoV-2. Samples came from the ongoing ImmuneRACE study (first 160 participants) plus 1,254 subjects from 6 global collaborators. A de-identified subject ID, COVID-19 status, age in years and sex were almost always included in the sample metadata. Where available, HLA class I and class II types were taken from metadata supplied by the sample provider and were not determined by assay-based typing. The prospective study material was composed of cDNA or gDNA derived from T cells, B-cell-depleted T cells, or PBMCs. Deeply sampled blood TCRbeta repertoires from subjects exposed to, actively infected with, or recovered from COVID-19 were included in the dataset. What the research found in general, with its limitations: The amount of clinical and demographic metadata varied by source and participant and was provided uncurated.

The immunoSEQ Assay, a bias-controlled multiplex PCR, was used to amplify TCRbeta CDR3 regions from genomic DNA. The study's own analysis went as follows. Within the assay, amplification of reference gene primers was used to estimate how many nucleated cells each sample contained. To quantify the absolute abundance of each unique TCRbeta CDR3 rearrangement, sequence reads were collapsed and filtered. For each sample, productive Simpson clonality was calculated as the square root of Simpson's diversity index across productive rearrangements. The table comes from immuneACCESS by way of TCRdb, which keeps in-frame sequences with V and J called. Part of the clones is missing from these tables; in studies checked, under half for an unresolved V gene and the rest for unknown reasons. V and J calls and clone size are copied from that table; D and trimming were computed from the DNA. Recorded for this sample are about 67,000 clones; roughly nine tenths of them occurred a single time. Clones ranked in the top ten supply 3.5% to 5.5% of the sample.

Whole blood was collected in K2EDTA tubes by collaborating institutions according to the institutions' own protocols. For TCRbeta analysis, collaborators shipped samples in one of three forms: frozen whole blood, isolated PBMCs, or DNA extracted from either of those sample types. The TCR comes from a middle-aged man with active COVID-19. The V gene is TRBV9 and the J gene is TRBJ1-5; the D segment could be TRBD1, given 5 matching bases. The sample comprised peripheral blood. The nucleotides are TGTGCCAGCAGCCCAGAGGGGAGGCGGCATCAGCCCCAGCATTTT. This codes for CASSPEGRRHQPQHF.